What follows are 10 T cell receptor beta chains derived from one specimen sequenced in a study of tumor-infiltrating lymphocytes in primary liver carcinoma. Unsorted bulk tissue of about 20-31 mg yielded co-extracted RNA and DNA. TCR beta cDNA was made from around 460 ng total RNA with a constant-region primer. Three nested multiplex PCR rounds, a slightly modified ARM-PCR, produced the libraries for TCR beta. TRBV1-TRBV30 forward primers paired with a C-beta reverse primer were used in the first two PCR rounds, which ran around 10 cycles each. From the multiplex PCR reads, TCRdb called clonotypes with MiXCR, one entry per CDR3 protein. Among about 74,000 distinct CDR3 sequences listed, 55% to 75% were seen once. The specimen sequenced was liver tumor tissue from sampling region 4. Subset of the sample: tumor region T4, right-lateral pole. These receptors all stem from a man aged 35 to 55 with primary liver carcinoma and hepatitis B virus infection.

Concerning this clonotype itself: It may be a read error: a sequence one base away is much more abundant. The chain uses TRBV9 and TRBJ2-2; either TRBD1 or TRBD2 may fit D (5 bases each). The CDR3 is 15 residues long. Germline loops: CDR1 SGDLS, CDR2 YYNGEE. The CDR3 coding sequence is TGTGCCAGCGGGGGTCCACAGGACAACACCGGGGAGCTGTTGTTT. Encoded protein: CASGGPQDNTGELLF.

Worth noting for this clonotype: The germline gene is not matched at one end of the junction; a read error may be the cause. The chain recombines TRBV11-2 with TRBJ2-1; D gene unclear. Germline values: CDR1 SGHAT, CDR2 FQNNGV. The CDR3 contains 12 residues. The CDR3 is CASSLVGNEKFF. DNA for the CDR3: TGTGCTAGTAGCCTCGTTGGGAATGAGAAGTTCTTC.

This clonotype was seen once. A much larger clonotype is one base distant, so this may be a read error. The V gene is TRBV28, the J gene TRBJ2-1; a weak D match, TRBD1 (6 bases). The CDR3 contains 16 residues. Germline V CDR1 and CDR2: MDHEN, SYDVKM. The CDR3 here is CASSTQDRHSCNEQFF. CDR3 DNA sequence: TGTGCCAGCAGTACTCAGGACAGACACTCCTGCAATGAGCAGTTCTTC.

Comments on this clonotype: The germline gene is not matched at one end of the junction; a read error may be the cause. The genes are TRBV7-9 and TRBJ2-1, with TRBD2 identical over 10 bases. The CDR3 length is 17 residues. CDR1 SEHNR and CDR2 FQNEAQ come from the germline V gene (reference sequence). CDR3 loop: CASNSLSGTSAYNGQFF. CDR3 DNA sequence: TGTGCCAGCAACTCCCTCTCCGGGACTAGCGCTTACAATGGGCAGTTCTTC.

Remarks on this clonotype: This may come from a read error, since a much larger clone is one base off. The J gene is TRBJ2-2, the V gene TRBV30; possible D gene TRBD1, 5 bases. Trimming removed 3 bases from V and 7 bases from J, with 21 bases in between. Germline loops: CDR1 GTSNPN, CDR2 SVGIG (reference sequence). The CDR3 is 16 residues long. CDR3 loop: CAWSAFGADDIGELFF. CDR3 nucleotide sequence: TGTGCCTGGAGCGCCTTTGGGGCGGACGACATCGGGGAGCTGTTTTTT.

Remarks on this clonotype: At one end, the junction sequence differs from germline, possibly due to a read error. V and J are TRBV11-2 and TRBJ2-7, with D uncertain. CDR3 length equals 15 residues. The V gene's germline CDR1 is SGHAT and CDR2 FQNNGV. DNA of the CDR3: TGTGCCAGCAGCTTGAGCTTGGTCGGTTCCTACGAGCATTACTTC. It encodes CASSLSLVGSYEHYF.

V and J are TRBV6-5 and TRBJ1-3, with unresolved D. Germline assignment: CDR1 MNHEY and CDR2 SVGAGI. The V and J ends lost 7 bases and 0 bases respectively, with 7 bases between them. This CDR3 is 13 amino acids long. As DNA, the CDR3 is TGTGCCAGCATGCCAAGCTCTGGAAACACCATATATTTT. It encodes CASMPSSGNTIYF.

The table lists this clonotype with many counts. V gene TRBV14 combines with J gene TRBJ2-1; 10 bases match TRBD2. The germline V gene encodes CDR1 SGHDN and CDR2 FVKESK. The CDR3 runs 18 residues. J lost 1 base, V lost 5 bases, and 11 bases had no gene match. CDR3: CASSVLAGVKGSYNEQFF. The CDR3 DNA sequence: TGTGCCAGCAGCGTTCTAGCGGGAGTTAAGGGTTCCTACAATGAGCAGTTCTTC. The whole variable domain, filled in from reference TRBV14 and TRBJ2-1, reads EAGVTQFPSHSVIEKGQTVTLRCDPISGHDNLYWYRRVMGKEIKFLLHFVKESKQDESGMPNNRFLAERTGGTYSTLKVQPAELEDSGVYFCASSVLAGVKGSYNEQFFGPGTRLTVL.

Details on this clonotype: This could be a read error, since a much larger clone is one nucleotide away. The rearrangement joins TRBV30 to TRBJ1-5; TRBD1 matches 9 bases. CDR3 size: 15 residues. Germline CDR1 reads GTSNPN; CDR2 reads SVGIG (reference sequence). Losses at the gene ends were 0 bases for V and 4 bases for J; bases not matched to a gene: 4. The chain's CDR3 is CAWSVGDRVNQPQHF. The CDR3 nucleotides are TGTGCCTGGAGTGTAGGGGACAGGGTGAATCAGCCCCAGCATTTT.

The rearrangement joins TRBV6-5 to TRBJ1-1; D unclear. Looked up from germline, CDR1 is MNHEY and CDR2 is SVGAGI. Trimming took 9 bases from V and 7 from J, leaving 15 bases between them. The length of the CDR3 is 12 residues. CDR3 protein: CARSHPEREAFF. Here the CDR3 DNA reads TGTGCCAGGAGCCATCCAGAACGTGAAGCTTTCTTT.